The 21 T cell receptor beta chains in this list originate from one sample, sequenced in a study of blood T cells in healthy people across ages. A sample-barcoded 5' primer and a J-beta primer mix were used in a second PCR of roughly 7 to 11 cycles. TCRdb itself ran the 5' RACE reads through MiXCR, one entry per CDR3 protein. The table includes some 1.7 million distinct CDR3 sequences, approximately 30% detected once. Sequenced material: blood. The receptors stem from a woman in her twenties or thirties in good health.

Ten or more counts support this clonotype. The chain uses TRBV7-2 and TRBJ1-5; D remains ambiguous. Trimming cost V 3 bases and J 0 bases, with 3 bases left between them. The CDR3 is made up of 13 amino acids. Germline V lookup: CDR1 SGHTA, CDR2 FQGNSA. The DNA of the CDR3 is TGTGCCAGCAGCTTTGATAGCAATCAGCCCCAGCATTTT. Its translation: CASSFDSNQPQHF.

This clonotype was detected once. This chain links TRBV2 with TRBJ1-2, with D possibly matching TRBD1 (6 bases). The CDR3 has 13 residues. Germline V CDR1 and CDR2: SNHLY, FYNNEI. The V end was cut by 6 bases, the J end by 4 bases, with 12 bases between. CDR3 protein: CASSGQILYGYTF. For the CDR3, the DNA is TGTGCCAGCAGCGGACAGATACTCTATGGCTACACCTTC.

This clonotype was seen only a few times. The rearrangement uses TRBV5-1 and TRBJ1-5, with TRBD1 as a possible D gene (5 bases). The ends were cut back, 4 bases at V and 2 bases at J, with 13 bases in the middle. The germline gives CDR1 SGHRS, CDR2 YFSETQ. CDR3 length equals 15 residues. The CDR3 region is CASSPDGQRNQPQHF. The CDR3 bases are TGCGCCAGCAGCCCCGATGGACAACGCAATCAGCCCCAGCATTTT. The complete variable domain, with remaining parts taken from reference TRBV5-1 and TRBJ1-5, reads KAGVTQTPRYLIKTRGQQVTLSCSPISGHRSVSWYQQTPGQGLQFLFEYFSETQRNKGNFPGRFSGRQFSNSRSEMNVSTLELGDSALYLCASSPDGQRNQPQHFGDGTRLSIL.

The chain employs TRBV25-1 and TRBJ1-6; D remains ambiguous. V was shortened by 0 bases and J by 8 bases, with 14 bases between the two germline ends. The CDR3 spans 16 residues. Germline assignment: CDR1 MGHDK and CDR2 SYGVNS. CDR3 bases: TGTGCCAGCAGTGAATATGGGGTCCCCGGGGATTCACCCCTCCACTTT. Translation gives CASSEYGVPGDSPLHF.

This clonotype was counted only a few times. V is TRBV27 and J is TRBJ2-5, with D hard to call. CDR3 length: 14 residues. The germline gives CDR1 MNHEY, CDR2 SMNVEV (reference sequence). Trimming pared 4 bases from V and 1 base from J, leaving 10 bases between. CDR3 nucleotide sequence: TGTGCCAGCAGTTACACCGAGGCCCAAGAGACCCAGTACTTC. It encodes CASSYTEAQETQYF.

This clonotype was counted many times. The chain employs TRBV20-1 and TRBJ2-6, with D unclear. Trimming removed 3 bases from V and 0 bases from J, with 6 bases in between. Germline CDR1 reads DFQATT; CDR2 reads SNEGSKA (reference sequence). The CDR3 length is 14 residues. The CDR3 region is CSASDPSGANVLTF. The DNA of the CDR3 is TGCAGTGCTAGTGATCCCTCTGGGGCCAACGTCCTGACTTTC.

The chain combines TRBV7-7 with TRBJ2-5; 10 bases are a match to TRBD2. V dropped 1 base and J dropped 4; count of bases not matched to a gene: 6. Germline values: CDR1 SSHAT, CDR2 FNYEAQ (reference sequence). There are 16 residues in the CDR3. CDR3 amino acids: CASSLGNGTSVETQYF. The CDR3 nucleotides read TGTGCCAGCAGCTTAGGGAACGGGACTAGCGTAGAGACCCAGTACTTC.

This clonotype was counted a few times. The chain uses TRBV7-2 and TRBJ2-5, with D tentatively TRBD2 (6 bases). Germline V lookup: CDR1 SGHTA, CDR2 FQGNSA. Trimming removed 1 base from V and 5 bases from J, with 11 bases in between. This CDR3 is built from 14 residues. DNA for the CDR3: TGTGCCAGCAGCTTAGTGGGAGGAATTGAGACCCAGTACTTC. This gives the protein CASSLVGGIETQYF.

In regard to this clonotype: This clone may be a read error of a much larger clone one base away. The genes are TRBV3-1 and TRBJ2-4; TRBD2 matches at 8 bases. The J call may be faulty, since TRBJ2-7 better matches the DNA end. CDR1 is LGHDT, CDR2 YNNKEL, per germline (reference sequence). This CDR3 has 15 residues. The CDR3 nucleotides read TGTGCCAGCAGCGGTCGGACTAGCAGGAGTTACGAGCAGTACTTC. Translated, it gives CASSGRTSRSYEQYF.

The V gene is TRBV10-3, the J gene TRBJ2-3, with D hard to call. There are 11 residues in the CDR3. Trimming removed 10 bases at V and 3 bases at J, with 8 bases between. Per the germline V gene, CDR1 is ENHRY and CDR2 is SYGVKD. As DNA, the CDR3 is TGTGCCACCCTTCAAACAGATACGCAGTATTTT. Amino acid sequence: CATLQTDTQYF.

Only a few counts were recorded for this clonotype. V and J are TRBV1 and TRBJ1-1; the DNA was not used to check the table's D call, TRBD1. TRBV1 is a pseudogene. This CDR3 is built from 16 residues. In DNA, the CDR3 is TGCACCAGCAGCCAAGATGCCCCGGGCCCCCTATCTGAAGCTTTCTTT. Translation: CTSSQDAPGPLSEAFF.

At least ten counts were recorded for this clonotype. The genes are TRBV29-1 and TRBJ2-1; D may be TRBD2 (6 bases). The germline V gene encodes CDR1 SQVTM and CDR2 ANQGSEA. V was shortened by 4 bases and J by 0 bases, with 13 bases between the two germline ends. The CDR3 sequence is 15 residues long. The CDR3 nucleotides are TGCAGCGTTGCAGGAGGACTAAACTCCTACAATGAGCAGTTCTTC. It encodes CSVAGGLNSYNEQFF.

About this clonotype: A much larger clone is a single base away; this may be a read error. Because the CDR3 is missing its conserved closing phenylalanine or tryptophan, this is likely a read error. This sequence joins TRBV6-6 and TRBJ2-1; TRBD1 aligns across 9 bases. V lost 2 bases to trimming and J lost 5 bases; unmatched junction nucleotides: 1. This CDR3 is 14 amino acids long. Germline assignment: CDR1 MNHNY and CDR2 SVGAGI (reference sequence). CDR3 sequence (DNA): TGTGCCAGCAGTTACGGGACAGGGAACAATGAGCAGTTCTGC. Amino acid sequence: CASSYGTGNNEQFC.

This clonotype came up many times. The CDR3 nucleotides are TGCGCCAGCAGCTCCCGACAGGGTATGGACGGCTACACCTTC. This gives the protein CASSSRQGMDGYTF. The chain links TRBV5-1 to TRBJ1-2; TRBD1 aligns across 7 bases. The V and J ends lost 3 bases and 8 bases, in that order; junction bases with no gene match: 10. The CDR3 sequence is 14 residues long. Germline loops: CDR1 SGHRS, CDR2 YFSETQ.

The CDR3 loop reads CSARDRTGTWQTQFF. The CDR3 region has the DNA TGCAGTGCTAGAGATAGGACAGGGACTTGGCAAACCCAGTTCTTC. The chain links TRBV20-1 to TRBJ2-1; 8 positions agree with TRBD1. Trimming removed 0 bases from V and 13 bases from J; junction bases left unmatched: 14. Germline CDR1 is DFQATT and CDR2 is SNEGSKA (reference sequence). The CDR3 runs to 15 residues.

Ten or more counts support this clonotype. The chain carries TRBV29-1 and TRBJ1-2, with 8 nucleotides matching TRBD1. This CDR3 is built from 13 residues. Germline loops: CDR1 SQVTM, CDR2 ANQGSEA. Trimming took 3 bases from V and 2 from J; bases not matched to a gene: 2. DNA for the CDR3: TGCAGCGTTGAGACAGGGGAAAACTATGGCTACACCTTC. It is translated as CSVETGENYGYTF.

This clonotype was counted ten times or more. The chain couples TRBV4-3 to TRBJ1-2, with D possibly matching TRBD1 (6 bases). Germline CDR1 and CDR2: LGHNA and YSLEER. With 0 bases removed from V and 4 bases from J, the gap between germline ends came to 12 bases. The CDR3 consists of 15 residues. CDR3 in DNA: TGCGCCAGCAGCCAAGATTTTGGGGGGCTCTATGGCTACACCTTC. This sequence encodes CASSQDFGGLYGYTF.

The chain is built from TRBV2 and TRBJ2-1; D is perhaps TRBD2 (6 bases). V lost 8 bases, J lost 6 bases, and 14 bases lay in between. This CDR3 has 13 amino acids. CDR1 is SNHLY and CDR2 is FYNNEI in the germline V gene. CDR3 nucleotide sequence: TGTGCCAGCCTCTCCCCGGGGGTCAATGAGCAGTTCTTC. Protein: CASLSPGVNEQFF.

The chain has TRBV20-1 and TRBJ2-7; TRBD1 agrees at 8 bases. Trimming removed 3 bases from V and 4 bases from J; junction bases left unmatched: 8. Germline values: CDR1 DFQATT, CDR2 SNEGSKA (reference sequence). The CDR3 is 14 residues long. CDR3 sequence: CSARKGQGRYEQYF. The CDR3 nucleotides are TGCAGTGCTAGGAAAGGACAGGGTAGATACGAGCAGTACTTC.

This clonotype was detected many times. The CDR3 sequence is CASSPSTVPYEQYF. The CDR3 DNA sequence: TGTGCCAGCAGCCCCTCGACAGTTCCCTACGAGCAGTACTTC. The V gene is TRBV7-9, the J gene TRBJ2-7, with a tentative D call TRBD1 (5 bases). Trimming stripped 5 bases from V and 2 bases from J, with 13 bases between. Germline V gene sequence: CDR1 SEHNR, CDR2 FQNEAQ (reference sequence). This CDR3 contains 14 residues.

The CDR3 region is CASSEAGETQHF. The CDR3 DNA reads as TGTGCCAGCAGTGAAGCCGGGGAGACCCAGCATTTT. The chain links TRBV6-1 to TRBJ1-5; no firm D call. Germline values: CDR1 MNHNS, CDR2 SASEGT. V shed 0 bases and J shed 11 bases, with 8 bases lying between them. The CDR3 has 12 amino acids.